The TCR beta chain described here comes from a study of blood T cells in healthy people across ages. Across the whole study: About one barcoded beta molecule per two T cells was the capture yield of template switching.

Using a J-beta primer mix together with a sample-barcoded 5' primer, a second PCR was run for roughly 6 to 11 cycles. Each cDNA molecule received a tag from a template-switch adaptor that had 12 random nucleotides. One entry per CDR3 protein, called by TCRdb with MiXCR from the 5' RACE reads. The data show some 700,000 distinct CDR3 sequences, about 42% seen once. Comment on this clonotype: Its antigen is undetermined.

Study-level results: Older age coincided with a roughly linear decline in TCR beta diversity per million T cells. TCR beta diversity correlated strongly with naive T cell percentage.

Germline V lookup: CDR1 LGHNA, CDR2 YNFKEQ. This CDR3 comprises 16 residues. V was pared by 0 bases and J by 7 bases, with 4 bases of the junction left unmatched. The specimen sequenced was blood. This receptor was identified in a woman between 55 and 75 years old in good health. The gene calls are TRBV4-2 and TRBJ2-1; 12 bases agree with TRBD2. As DNA, the CDR3 is TGTGCCAGCAGCCAAGAAACAGGACTAGCGGGAAATGAGCAGTTCTTC. Its protein product is CASSQETGLAGNEQFF.